The clone carrying this T cell receptor (beta chain) appeared many times. Via MiXCR, TCRdb re-called the 5' RACE reads, giving one row per CDR3 protein. The repertoire consists of about 25,000 distinct CDR3 sequences, with 5% to 6% occurring once and the leading ten covering around 20%. These data belong to a study of spatial heterogeneity in lung cancer. Study in general: After resection, follow-up PBMC samples were sequenced when available, at a median of approximately 26 months later. Unique TCR and UMI combinations averaged more than ten appearances each in raw reads.

The CDR3 is made up of 18 amino acids. V gave up 0 bases and J gave up 5 bases, with 20 bases separating them. Germline values: CDR1 MNHNY, CDR2 SVGAGI (reference sequence). Described time point: blood at routine non-recurrence follow-up after resection. Unsorted whole RNA samples from tumor, nontumor lung or frozen PBMC were sequenced. The rearrangement joins TRBV6-6 to TRBJ1-5, with TRBD1 as a possible D gene (6 bases). The source was PBMCs, collected at follow-up. The source of this sequence is a male donor with early-stage non-small cell lung cancer. Here the CDR3 DNA reads TGTGCCAGCAGTTACTCTGTTGTGGGGGCCCCTGTCGATCAGCCCCAGCATTTT. Translation gives CASSYSVVGAPVDQPQHF.